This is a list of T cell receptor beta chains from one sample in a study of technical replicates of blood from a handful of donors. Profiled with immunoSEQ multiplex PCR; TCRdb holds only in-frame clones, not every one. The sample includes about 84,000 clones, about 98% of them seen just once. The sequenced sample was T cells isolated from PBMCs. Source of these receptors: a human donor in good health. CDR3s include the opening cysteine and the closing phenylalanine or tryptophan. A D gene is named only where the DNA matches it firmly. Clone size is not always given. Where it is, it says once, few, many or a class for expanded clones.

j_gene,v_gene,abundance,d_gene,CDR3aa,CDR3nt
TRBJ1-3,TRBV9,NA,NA,CASSVAGNQNTIYF,TGTGCCAGCAGCGTAGCAGGGAATCAAAACACCATATATTTT
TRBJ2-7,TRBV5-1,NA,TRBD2,CASSLALAGRYEQYF,TGCGCCAGCAGCTTGGCCCTAGCGGGACGCTACGAGCAGTACTTC
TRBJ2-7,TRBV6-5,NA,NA,CASSYSLIGSYEQYF,TGTGCCAGCAGTTACTCCCTTATCGGCTCCTACGAGCAGTACTTC
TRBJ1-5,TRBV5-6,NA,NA,CASSLSRVAGNQPQHF,TGTGCCAGCAGCTTGAGCAGGGTAGCAGGCAATCAGCCCCAGCATTTT
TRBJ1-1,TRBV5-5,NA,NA,CASRSGKDHMNTEAFF,TGTGCCAGCAGGAGCGGGAAAGACCACATGAACACTGAAGCTTTCTTT
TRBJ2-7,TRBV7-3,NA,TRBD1,CASSPVSGPGQGIGNEQYF,TGTGCCAGCAGCCCGGTTTCCGGCCCGGGACAGGGGATTGGAAACGAGCAGTACTTC
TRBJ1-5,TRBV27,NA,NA,CASSYRWNQPQHF,TGTGCCAGCAGTTATCGGTGGAATCAGCCCCAGCATTTT
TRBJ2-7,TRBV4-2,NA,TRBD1,CASSLPGQGNSYEQYF,TGTGCCAGCAGCCTTCCGGGACAGGGAAACTCCTACGAGCAGTACTTC
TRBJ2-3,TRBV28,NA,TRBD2,CASSLIGASGSILDTQYF,TGTGCCAGCAGTTTAATTGGGGCTAGCGGGAGTATTCTCGATACGCAGTATTTT
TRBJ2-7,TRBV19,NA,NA,CASSPPRANYEQYF,TGTGCCAGTAGTCCTCCGCGGGCTAACTACGAGCAGTACTTC
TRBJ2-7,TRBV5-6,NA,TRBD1,CASSPGQGFHEQYF,TGTGCCAGCAGCCCCGGACAGGGATTCCACGAGCAGTACTTC
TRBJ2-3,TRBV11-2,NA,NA,CASRRGGPDTQYF,TGTGCCAGCAGGAGGGGGGGCCCAGATACGCAGTATTTT
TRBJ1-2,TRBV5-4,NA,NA,CASSLTGSGYGYTF,TGTGCCAGCAGCTTGACAGGGTCGGGCTATGGCTACACCTTC
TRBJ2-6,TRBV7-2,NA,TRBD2,CASSRAGAGANVLTF,TGTGCCAGCAGCCGAGCGGGAGCTGGGGCCAACGTCCTGACTTTC
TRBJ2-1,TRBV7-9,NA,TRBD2,CASSSLAGDSYNEQFF,TGTGCCAGCAGCTCACTAGCGGGGGACTCCTACAATGAGCAGTTCTTC
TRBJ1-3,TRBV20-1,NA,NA,CSASTGNTIYF,TGCAGTGCCAGTACTGGAAACACCATATATTTT
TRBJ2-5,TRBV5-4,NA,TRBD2,CASSRASGRDETQYF,TGTGCCAGCAGCCGGGCTAGCGGGAGGGATGAGACCCAGTACTTC
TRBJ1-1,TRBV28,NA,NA,CASSLRVNTEAFF,TGTGCCAGCAGTTTACGGGTGAACACTGAAGCTTTCTTT
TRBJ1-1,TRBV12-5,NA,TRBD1,CASGSPFDRGAEAFF,TGTGCTAGTGGCTCCCCCTTCGACAGGGGCGCTGAAGCTTTCTTT
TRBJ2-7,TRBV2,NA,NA,CASSGLGRDNYEQYF,TGTGCCAGCAGTGGTCTGGGGCGCGATAATTACGAGCAGTACTTC
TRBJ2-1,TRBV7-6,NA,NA,CASSSRLMQGQFF,TGTGCCAGCAGCAGCAGACTGATGCAGGGGCAGTTCTTC
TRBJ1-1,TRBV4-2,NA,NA,CASSPKTGNTEAFF,TGTGCCAGCAGCCCCAAGACAGGGAACACTGAAGCTTTCTTT
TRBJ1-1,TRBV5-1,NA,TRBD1,CASSWKSPGQGLNTEAFF,TGCGCCAGCAGTTGGAAGAGTCCGGGACAGGGTCTGAACACTGAAGCTTTCTTT
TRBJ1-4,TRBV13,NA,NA,CASSSRGKVNEKLFF,TGTGCCAGCAGCTCCCGAGGAAAAGTTAATGAAAAACTGTTTTTT
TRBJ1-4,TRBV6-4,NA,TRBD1,CASRRVPGQNNEKLFF,TGTGCCAGCAGGAGGGTACCGGGACAGAATAATGAAAAACTGTTTTTT
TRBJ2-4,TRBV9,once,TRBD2,CASSAGGGAAKNIQYF,TGTGCCAGCAGCGCGGGCGGGGGGGCAGCCAAAAACATTCAGTACTTC
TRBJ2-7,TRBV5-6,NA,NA,CASSDRDSHYEQYF,TGTGCCAGCAGCGACCGGGACTCCCATTACGAGCAGTACTTC